This entry lists 18 T cell receptor beta chains sequenced from one sample in a study of blood T cell repertoires in COVID-19. The data were produced by immunoSEQ multiplex PCR, yet TCRdb's version contains in-frame clones alone and is incomplete. The table has 200,000 to 250,000 clones, about 80% seen once; the top ten hold about 15%. The sample was PBMCs or T cells enriched from blood (not recorded which). These receptors originate from a man aged 35 to 55 who had recovered from COVID-19.

The chain recombines TRBV9 with TRBJ2-7, with 7 bases aligning to TRBD1. The CDR3 has 15 residues. CDR1 and CDR2 (germline): SGDLS, YYNGEE. The J segment lost 4 bases and the V segment lost 2 bases, leaving 9 bases of the junction unmatched. CDR3 DNA sequence: TGTGCCAGCAGCGTCTCCGGGACAGAGAGTTACGAGCAGTACTTC. Amino acids: CASSVSGTESYEQYF.

Concerning this clone itself: Other DNA sequences in this specimen translate into the identical CDR3. This chain connects TRBV11-2 to TRBJ2-1; maybe TRBD1 (5 bases). Germline V gene sequence: CDR1 SGHAT, CDR2 FQNNGV. V lost 3 bases and J lost 5, with 8 bases in between. There are 13 residues in the CDR3. The CDR3 loop reads CASSLGLDNEQFF. The CDR3 bases are TGTGCCAGCAGCTTGGGGCTTGACAATGAGCAGTTCTTC.

The J gene is TRBJ1-2, the V gene TRBV6-4; a possible D gene is TRBD1 (5 bases). With 4 bases removed from V and 8 bases from J, the gap between germline ends came to 14 bases. Germline CDR1 and CDR2: MRHNA and SNTAGT. CDR3 size: 13 residues. The CDR3: CASSAETGGGYTF. The CDR3 nucleotides are TGTGCCAGCAGTGCCGAGACTGGGGGGGGCTACACCTTC.

The chain is built from TRBV4-3 and TRBJ1-1; D might be TRBD1 (6 bases). Trimming removed 0 bases at V and 8 bases at J, with 10 bases between. The CDR3 runs 13 residues. The germline V gene encodes CDR1 LGHNA and CDR2 YSLEER. The CDR3 nucleotides read TGCGCCAGCAGCCAAGAACAGGGATCGGAAGCTTTCTTT. It translates to CASSQEQGSEAFF.

The CDR3: CASSPMGTNRLGYTF. The CDR3 nucleotides read TGTGCCAGTAGTCCCATGGGGACAAACCGGTTGGGCTACACCTTC. The chain joins TRBV19 to TRBJ1-2, with D possibly being TRBD1 (6 bases). CDR1 is LNHDA, CDR2 SQIVND, per germline (reference sequence). CDR3 length equals 15 residues. V was shortened by 5 bases and J by 8 bases, with 21 bases between the two germline ends. Full variable domain (missing parts from reference TRBV19 and TRBJ1-2): DGGITQSPKYLFRKEGQNVTLSCEQNLNHDAMYWYRQDPGQGLRLIYYSQIVNDFQKGDIAEGYSVSREKKESFPLTVTSAQKNPTAFYLCASSPMGTNRLGYTFGSGTRLTVV.

This chain connects TRBV5-1 to TRBJ1-2; tentative D call: TRBD1 (5 bases). CDR3 length: 17 amino acids. The V end lost 3 bases, the J end lost 2 bases, and 20 bases lay between the germline ends. CDR1 and CDR2 (germline): SGHRS, YFSETQ. The CDR3 here is CASSSNPGTGVNYGYTF. The CDR3 DNA sequence: TGCGCCAGCAGCTCCAATCCCGGGACGGGGGTAAACTATGGCTACACCTTC.

This clone was seen more than once but under ten times. The chain recombines TRBV3-1 (or the pseudogene TRBV3-2) with TRBJ1-2; D gene uncertain. The CDR3 has 12 amino acids. Germline CDR1 and CDR2: LGHDT and YNNKEL (reference sequence). V was pared by 1 base and J by 7 bases, with 7 bases between. The CDR3 protein is CASSQVGGGYTF. CDR3 in DNA: TGTGCCAGCAGCCAAGTAGGAGGTGGCTACACCTTC.

The genes are TRBV11-2 and TRBJ2-7, with a possible D match to TRBD1 (6 bases). Deletions cut 1 base from V and 11 bases from J, with 15 bases between. CDR3 length: 13 residues. CDR1 is SGHAT and CDR2 is FQNNGV in the germline V gene. The CDR3 reads CASSLARQAPKYF. CDR3 bases: TGTGCCAGCAGCTTAGCCAGACAGGCCCCCAAGTACTTC.

The chain employs TRBV28 and TRBJ2-7; D possibly corresponds to TRBD2 (5 bases). CDR1 is MDHEN and CDR2 is SYDVKM in the germline V gene. V was clipped by 4 bases and J by 4 bases, with 8 bases between them. The CDR3 loop spans 12 amino acids. CDR3 sequence reads: CASSSGRYEQYF. The CDR3 DNA reads as TGTGCCAGCAGTTCTGGGAGATACGAGCAGTACTTC.

V is TRBV6-5 and J is TRBJ2-4; no firm D call. Germline V lookup: CDR1 MNHEY, CDR2 SVGAGI. The CDR3 is 13 residues long. Trimming took off 7 bases at V and 8 bases at J, with 15 bases between the two ends. DNA of the CDR3: TGTGCCAGCAAACCCCCCGAGAGGTACATTCAGTACTTC. It yields the protein CASKPPERYIQYF.

The chain has TRBV11-3 and TRBJ1-1; D not resolved. Trimming removed 5 bases from V and 4 bases from J, with 11 bases in between. The CDR3 has 13 amino acids. CDR1 and CDR2 (germline): SGHNT, YENEEA. The CDR3 nucleotides read TGTGCCAGCAGCCATAGCAGAGGCACTGAAGCTTTCTTT. Translating gives CASSHSRGTEAFF. Full variable domain (remainder filled in from reference TRBV11-3 and TRBJ1-1): EAGVVQSPRYKIIEKKQPVAFWCNPISGHNTLYWYLQNLGQGPELLIRYENEEAVDDSQLPKDRFSAERLKGVDSTLKIQPAELGDSAVYLCASSHSRGTEAFFGQGTRLTVV.

This clone was picked up a small number of times. CDR3 sequence: CASTDPGANYGYTF. The CDR3 DNA reads as TGCGCCAGCACTGATCCGGGAGCTAACTATGGCTACACCTTC. V usage is TRBV5-1 and J usage is TRBJ1-2; D unclear. Germline V CDR1 and CDR2: SGHRS, YFSETQ. The V and J ends lost 6 bases and 0 bases respectively, with 12 bases between them. The CDR3 runs to 14 residues.

The chain combines TRBV19 with TRBJ2-7; 11 nucleotides align to TRBD1. CDR3 length: 15 amino acids. Germline CDR1 is LNHDA and CDR2 is SQIVND (reference sequence). V shed 8 bases, J shed 6 bases, and the junction held 12 bases outside the gene matches. As DNA, the CDR3 is TGTGCCAGTTCTATCCGGGGACAGGGGGTCGGCGAGCAGTACTTC. Its translation: CASSIRGQGVGEQYF.

The chain links TRBV9 to TRBJ2-3; maybe TRBD1 (6 bases). The CDR3 is 15 residues long. The V gene's germline CDR1 is SGDLS and CDR2 YYNGEE. Trimming took 3 bases from V and 3 from J, leaving 14 bases between them. CDR3 sequence: CASSDGRGSTDTQYF. CDR3 bases: TGTGCCAGCAGCGATGGCAGGGGTTCTACAGATACGCAGTATTTT.

This clone was counted a few times. The chain couples TRBV5-1 to TRBJ2-5; 9 nucleotides align to TRBD1. This CDR3 region has 15 residues. V lost 4 bases, J lost 3 bases, and 7 bases stayed unmatched. The germline CDR1 and CDR2 sequences are SGHRS and YFSETQ. The CDR3 protein is CASSTLTGGKETQYF. Written as DNA, the CDR3 is TGCGCCAGCAGCACTCTGACAGGGGGTAAAGAGACCCAGTACTTC.

This clone was counted between two and nine times. The V gene is TRBV4-1, the J gene TRBJ1-4; 10 bases are a match to TRBD1. The CDR3 has 19 residues. Germline V gene sequence: CDR1 MGHRA, CDR2 YSYEKL. Trimming at V came to 4 bases and at J to 1 base, leaving 12 bases not matched to a gene. This chain's CDR3 is CASSLKTGTGDITNEKLFF. The CDR3 coding sequence is TGCGCCAGCAGCCTTAAAACCGGGACAGGGGATATAACTAATGAAAAACTGTTTTTT.

The chain is built from TRBV2 and TRBJ1-2, with TRBD1 as a possible D gene (6 bases). With 5 bases removed from V and 7 bases from J, the gap between germline ends came to 17 bases. CDR1 SNHLY and CDR2 FYNNEI come from the germline V gene. The CDR3 loop spans 14 amino acids. CDR3 sequence: CASSIGRGGFGYTF. The CDR3 bases are TGTGCCAGCAGTATAGGCCGGGGGGGCTTTGGCTACACCTTC.

The V gene is TRBV18, the J gene TRBJ2-7; TRBD1 is a possible D gene (5 bases). The germline V and J ends were trimmed by 2 bases and 5 bases, with 7 bases remaining between them. The CDR3 length is 12 residues. CDR1 is KGHSH, CDR2 LQKENI, per germline. The CDR3 DNA is TGTGCCAGCTCACCAAGCAGGGACGAGCAGTACTTC. This translates into CASSPSRDEQYF. Combining the CDR3 with reference TRBV18 and TRBJ2-7 gives the whole variable domain NAGVMQNPRHLVRRRGQEARLRCSPMKGHSHVYWYRQLPEEGLKFMVYLQKENIIDESGMPKERFSAEFPKEGPSILRIQQVVRGDSAAYFCASSPSRDEQYFGPGTRLTVT.